This T cell receptor beta chain comes out of a study of cytomegalovirus exposure and HLA in healthy donors. Across the whole study: The same platform was used for the 120 or so validation repertoires as for the 650 to 700 first-cohort repertoires, as reported in a later analysis.

The study, taken as a whole, reports: Some public TCRs appeared in many individuals, while most sequences were rare. Reports showed the classifier diagnosing cytomegalovirus status with high specificity and sensitivity.

TCRdb keeps only in-frame clones here, not all; method: immunoSEQ multiplex PCR. Of around 250,000 clones in the sample, almost 90% were seen once. From germline, CDR1 is KGHSH and CDR2 LQKENI. The CDR3 is made up of 13 amino acids. Between the trimmed V and J ends, which lost 3 bases and 9 bases, there was a span of 12 bases. Worth noting for this clone: Its cognate antigen is unknown.

The chain joins TRBV18 to TRBJ2-1; no definite D call. The TCR sequence derives from a woman aged 18-29 years in good health and CMV-seronegative. Sequencing was carried out using PBMCs. The CDR3 loop reads CASSPRESSEQFF. DNA of the CDR3: TGTGCCAGCTCACCCCGCGAGTCGAGTGAGCAGTTCTTC.